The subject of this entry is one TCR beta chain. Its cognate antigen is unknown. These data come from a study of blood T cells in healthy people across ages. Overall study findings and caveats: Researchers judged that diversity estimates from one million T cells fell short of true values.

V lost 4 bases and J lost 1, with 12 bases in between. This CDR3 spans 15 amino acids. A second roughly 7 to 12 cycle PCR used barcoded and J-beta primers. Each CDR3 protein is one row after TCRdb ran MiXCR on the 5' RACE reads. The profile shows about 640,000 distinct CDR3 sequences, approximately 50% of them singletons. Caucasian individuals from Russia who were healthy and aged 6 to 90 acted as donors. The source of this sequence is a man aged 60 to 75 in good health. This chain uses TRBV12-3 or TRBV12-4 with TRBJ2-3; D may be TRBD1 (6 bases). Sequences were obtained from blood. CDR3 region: CASSWVRGGTDTQYF. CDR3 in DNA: TGTGCCAGCAGTTGGGTCAGGGGAGGCACAGATACGCAGTATTTT.